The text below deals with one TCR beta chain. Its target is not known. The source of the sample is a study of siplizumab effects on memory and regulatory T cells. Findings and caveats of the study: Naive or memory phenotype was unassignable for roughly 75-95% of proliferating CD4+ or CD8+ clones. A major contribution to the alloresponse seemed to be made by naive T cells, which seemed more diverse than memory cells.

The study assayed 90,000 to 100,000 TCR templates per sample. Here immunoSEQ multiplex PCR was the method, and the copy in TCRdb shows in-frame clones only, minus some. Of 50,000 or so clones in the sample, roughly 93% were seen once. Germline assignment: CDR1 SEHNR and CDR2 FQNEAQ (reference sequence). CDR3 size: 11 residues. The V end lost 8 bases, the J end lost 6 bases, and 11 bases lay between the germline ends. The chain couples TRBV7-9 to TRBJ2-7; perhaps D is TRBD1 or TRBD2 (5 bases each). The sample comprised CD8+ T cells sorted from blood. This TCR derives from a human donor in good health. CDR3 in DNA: TGTGCCAGCCTGGGGGACGGCGAGCAGTACTTC. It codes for CASLGDGEQYF. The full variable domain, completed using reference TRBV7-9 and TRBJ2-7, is DTGVSQNPRHKITKRGQNVTFRCDPISEHNRLYWYRQTLGQGPEFLTYFQNEAQLEKSRLLSDRFSAERPKGSFSTLEIQRTEQGDSAMYLCASLGDGEQYFGPGTRLTVT.